This T cell receptor beta chain was found in a study of blood T cell repertoires in COVID-19. Authors' methods: Reference gene primer amplification gave nucleated cell count estimates. TCRdb's table, derived via immunoSEQ multiplex PCR, lists solely in-frame clones and lacks some. V and J calls and clone size are copied from that table; D and trimming were computed from the DNA. Of 24,000 or so clones in the sample, roughly 89% were seen once. This clone was detected only a few times. The CDR3 contains 12 residues. The germline V gene encodes CDR1 SGHNT and CDR2 YYREEE (reference sequence). Deletions cut 1 base from V and 4 bases from J, with 3 bases between.

The specimen was peripheral blood. The J gene is TRBJ2-1, the V gene TRBV5-4; D remains unclear. This clonotype was obtained from a woman of 80 years or more with active or convalescent COVID-19. The CDR3: CASSLRYNEQFF. The CDR3 nucleotides are TGTGCCAGCAGCTTGCGGTACAATGAGCAGTTCTTC.